Listed below are T cell receptor beta chains from one sample, sequenced in a study of chemoradiotherapy in HPV16-positive cancers. Clones were read by immunoSEQ multiplex PCR, and TCRdb kept only the in-frame ones, dropping some. The sample gives approximately 14,000 clones, over 70% of which show up once; approximately 1.3% is in the top ten. This sample was obtained from a patient who underwent chemoradiotherapy. These receptors originate from a human donor with HPV-associated anogenital cancer. The CDR3 runs from the conserved cysteine through the conserved F or W. Each record gives: clone size, D gene, V gene, J gene, CDR3 DNA, CDR3 protein. A D gene is named only where the DNA matches it firmly. Clone size is given for some rows only: seen once, a few or many times, or a class if the clone is expanded.

size: NA; D: NA; V: TRBV19; J: TRBJ2-3; DNA: TGTGCCAGTAGTATAGATCGGGACTTTCCTTCCACAGATACGCAGTATTTT; CDR3: CASSIDRDFPSTDTQYF
size: NA; D: TRBD1; V: TRBV29-1; J: TRBJ2-7; DNA: TGCAGCGCAACTGGGACAGGGATGGCCGAGCAGTACTTC; CDR3: CSATGTGMAEQYF
size: NA; D: TRBD2; V: TRBV7-8; J: TRBJ2-7; DNA: TGTGCCAGCAGCTTACGGACTAGCGAGGTAGACGAGCAGTACTTC; CDR3: CASSLRTSEVDEQYF
size: few; D: NA; V: TRBV7-8; J: TRBJ1-1; DNA: TGTGCCAGCAGCTTAAATGGGAACACTGAAGCTTTCTTT; CDR3: CASSLNGNTEAFF
size: few; D: NA; V: TRBV19; J: TRBJ1-2; DNA: TGTGCCAGTAGTTCTTCCCGGACTCACTATGGCTACACCTTC; CDR3: CASSSSRTHYGYTF
size: few; D: NA; V: TRBV14; J: TRBJ2-3; DNA: TGTGCCAGCAGCCAAGTCGCGGGGGCCAGAGCAGATACGCAGTATTTT; CDR3: CASSQVAGARADTQYF
size: NA; D: TRBD2; V: TRBV6-4; J: TRBJ2-3; DNA: TGTGCCAGCAGTGACTCCGGGGGGGCAGATACGCAGTATTTT; CDR3: CASSDSGGADTQYF
size: NA; D: TRBD2; V: TRBV7-3; J: TRBJ2-3; DNA: TGTGCCAGCAGCTATGGGACTAGCGGGGGAACAGATACGCAGTATTTT; CDR3: CASSYGTSGGTDTQYF
size: NA; D: TRBD1; V: TRBV6-5; J: TRBJ1-2; DNA: TGTGCCAGCAGTTACAGTCAGGGGGCGCGAGGCTACACCTTC; CDR3: CASSYSQGARGYTF
size: NA; D: NA; V: TRBV18; J: TRBJ1-4; DNA: TGTGCCAGCACCGCCGGGACGGCTGAAAAACTGTTTTTT; CDR3: CASTAGTAEKLFF
size: once; D: TRBD2; V: TRBV5-4; J: TRBJ2-1; DNA: TGTGCCAGCAGACAAAATAGCGGGGGGGCAGGTGGTGAGCAGTTCTTC; CDR3: CASRQNSGGAGGEQFF
size: NA; D: NA; V: TRBV29-1; J: TRBJ1-2; DNA: TGCAGCGTTGTAACAGGGACTGGCTACACCTTC; CDR3: CSVVTGTGYTF
size: NA; D: NA; V: TRBV13; J: TRBJ1-5; DNA: TGTGCCAGCAGCCGGGGGGCCGATCAGCCCCAGCATTTT; CDR3: CASSRGADQPQHF
size: NA; D: NA; V: TRBV20-1; J: TRBJ2-3; DNA: TGCAGTGCCGCGTCAGGGGATACGCAGTATTTT; CDR3: CSAASGDTQYF
size: NA; D: NA; V: TRBV5-4; J: TRBJ2-3; DNA: TGTGCCAGCAGTCAGGACAGGAGGACTAGCATGCCGGCAGATACGCAGTATTTT; CDR3: CASSQDRRTSMPADTQYF
size: few; D: NA; V: TRBV7-6; J: TRBJ1-1; DNA: TGTGCCAGCAGTCCAGGGTTTGGGACTGAAGCTTTCTTT; CDR3: CASSPGFGTEAFF
size: NA; D: NA; V: TRBV4-3; J: TRBJ1-1; DNA: TGCGCCAGCAGCCAAGATACGAGGTACACTGAAGCTTTCTTT; CDR3: CASSQDTRYTEAFF
size: NA; D: TRBD2; V: TRBV6-4; J: TRBJ2-3; DNA: TGTGCCAGCAGCCAAGGACTAGCGGGGGGGGCCGGCACAGATACGCAGTATTTT; CDR3: CASSQGLAGGAGTDTQYF
size: NA; D: TRBD1; V: TRBV19; J: TRBJ1-4; DNA: TGTGCCAGTAGGAGACAGGGGGCAAGTGAAAAACTGTTTTTT; CDR3: CASRRQGASEKLFF
size: NA; D: NA; V: TRBV30; J: TRBJ1-2; DNA: TGTGCCTGGAGTGCACGGATGGACACAGTATACGGCTACACCTTC; CDR3: CAWSARMDTVYGYTF
size: NA; D: NA; V: TRBV7-2; J: TRBJ1-1; DNA: TGTGCCAGCAGCCAGACAATGAACACTGAAGCTTTCTTT; CDR3: CASSQTMNTEAFF
size: NA; D: TRBD2; V: TRBV7-9; J: TRBJ2-1; DNA: TGTGCCAGCAGCTTAGTAGCGGGGGGGATGAATGAGCAGTTCTTC; CDR3: CASSLVAGGMNEQFF
size: NA; D: TRBD1; V: TRBV10-2; J: TRBJ1-1; DNA: TGCGCCAGCAGCCTGACAGGGGCGGACACTGAAGCTTTCTTT; CDR3: CASSLTGADTEAFF
size: once; D: NA; V: TRBV6-4; J: TRBJ1-1; DNA: TGTGCCAGCAGTGTGGAGGAGTACACTGAAGCTTTCTTT; CDR3: CASSVEEYTEAFF
size: NA; D: TRBD1; V: TRBV7-6; J: TRBJ1-6; DNA: TGTGCCAGCAGCGGGAGGACAGGGGGCTTGTCACCCCTCCACTTT; CDR3: CASSGRTGGLSPLHF
size: NA; D: TRBD2; V: TRBV7-6; J: TRBJ2-3; DNA: TGTGCCTCTGGGATGGCGGGGGGGTGGGATACGCAGTATTTT; CDR3: CASGMAGGWDTQYF
size: NA; D: TRBD1; V: TRBV28; J: TRBJ2-5; DNA: TGTGCCAGCAGAAAAGACAGGGTGGGGACCCAGTACTTC; CDR3: CASRKDRVGTQYF
size: NA; D: NA; V: TRBV29-1; J: TRBJ2-7; DNA: TGCAGCGCCAGAAGCTCCTACGAGCAGTACTTC; CDR3: CSARSSYEQYF
size: NA; D: NA; V: TRBV6-6; J: TRBJ2-2; DNA: TGTGCCAGCAGTTACGCCAACGCGAACACCGGGGAGCTGTTTTTT; CDR3: CASSYANANTGELFF
size: NA; D: NA; V: TRBV29-1; J: TRBJ2-1; DNA: TGCAGCGTTGTTTTGGAGGTGACAGGCCGATACAATGAGCAGTTCTTC; CDR3: CSVVLEVTGRYNEQFF
size: NA; D: NA; V: TRBV7-9; J: TRBJ2-7; DNA: TGTGCCAGCAGCTTCCTCGGGGGAACCTACGAGCAGTACTTC; CDR3: CASSFLGGTYEQYF
size: NA; D: NA; V: TRBV6-5; J: TRBJ2-1; DNA: TGTGCCAGCAGTTACAGGGTCACGGACAATGAGCAGTTCTTC; CDR3: CASSYRVTDNEQFF
size: NA; D: TRBD2; V: TRBV11-3; J: TRBJ2-1; DNA: TGTGCCAGCAGCTTAGTAGCGGGGGCGAACTACAATGAGCAGTTCTTC; CDR3: CASSLVAGANYNEQFF
size: NA; D: NA; V: TRBV5-6; J: TRBJ1-6; DNA: TGTGCCAGCAGCTCGAGGCGGGACGGGCCCCTCCACTTT; CDR3: CASSSRRDGPLHF
size: NA; D: TRBD1; V: TRBV5-1; J: TRBJ1-5; DNA: TGCGCCAGCAGCTTGGGGGACAGACCCAATCAGCCCCAGCATTTT; CDR3: CASSLGDRPNQPQHF
size: NA; D: NA; V: TRBV4-3; J: TRBJ1-5; DNA: TGCGCCAGCAGCCAAGAACCGGACAGCGCTTGGCCCCAGCATTTT; CDR3: CASSQEPDSAWPQHF
size: NA; D: NA; V: TRBV4-3; J: TRBJ1-1; DNA: TGCGCCAGCAGCCAAGATGGATGGGGGACTGAAGCTTTCTTT; CDR3: CASSQDGWGTEAFF
size: once; D: NA; V: TRBV25-1; J: TRBJ1-1; DNA: TGTGCCAGCAGTGAAATCACGGGGAATGGCCAGGCGAACACTGAAGCTTTCTTT; CDR3: CASSEITGNGQANTEAFF
size: NA; D: TRBD2; V: TRBV9; J: TRBJ2-5; DNA: TGTGCCAGCAGCCCGTGGGGGGGAGAGACCCAGTACTTC; CDR3: CASSPWGGETQYF
size: NA; D: NA; V: TRBV19; J: TRBJ2-3; DNA: TGTGCCAGTAGTATTAGATACACAGATACGCAGTATTTT; CDR3: CASSIRYTDTQYF
size: NA; D: NA; V: TRBV2; J: TRBJ2-1; DNA: TGTGCCAGCAGTGAAAGCGGGCGGGCAGCCTTTTACAATGAGCAGTTCTTC; CDR3: CASSESGRAAFYNEQFF
size: NA; D: NA; V: TRBV11-3; J: TRBJ1-2; DNA: TGTGCCAGCAGCTCCACCGGCCCTAACTATGGCTACACCTTC; CDR3: CASSSTGPNYGYTF
size: NA; D: TRBD2; V: TRBV15; J: TRBJ2-3; DNA: TGTGCCACCAGCAGAGATCTCGCAGCGGGGGAAGGGACGCAGTATTTT; CDR3: CATSRDLAAGEGTQYF
size: NA; D: NA; V: TRBV5-6; J: TRBJ1-5; DNA: TGTGCCAGCAGCCTCCTTGGGGGCAGCAATCAGCCCCAGCATTTT; CDR3: CASSLLGGSNQPQHF
size: NA; D: NA; V: TRBV11-2; J: TRBJ1-4; DNA: TGTGCCAGCAGCTTGTACGGGGGGCAATTTGCAACTAATGAAAAACTGTTTTTT; CDR3: CASSLYGGQFATNEKLFF
size: NA; D: NA; V: TRBV5-5; J: TRBJ2-1; DNA: TGTGCCAGCAGCTTGGGGGCCCTGTCGACTTACAATGAGCAGTTCTTC; CDR3: CASSLGALSTYNEQFF
size: NA; D: NA; V: TRBV9; J: TRBJ2-7; DNA: TGTGCCAGCAGCGTAGAGGCCCACTCCTACGAGCAGTACTTC; CDR3: CASSVEAHSYEQYF